This is a list of T cell receptor beta chains from one sample in a study of CD8+CD57+ T cells in acquired aplastic anemia. One entry per CDR3 protein results from TCRdb running MiXCR on the reads. The data contain about 190,000 distinct CDR3 sequences, around 47% of them singletons. Sequenced input: sorted CD4+, CD8+, or CD8+CD57+ T cells (not recorded which) from PBMCs. Every receptor here comes from a human donor with aplastic anemia. Both conserved end residues are part of each CDR3. D genes are given only for firm matches. Rows may omit the clone size; those that give it use once, few, many or a size class.

length	V	J	D	size	DNA	CDR3
14	TRBV11-2	TRBJ2-7	NA	NA	TGTGCCAGCAGCCCCCCCCCCCGTCCCTACGAGCAGTACTTC	CASSPPPRPYEQYF
15	TRBV7-2	TRBJ2-1	TRBD1	few	TGTGCCAGCAGCCCCCGGGACAGAATCAACAATGAGCAGTTCTTC	CASSPRDRINNEQFF
14	TRBV2	TRBJ2-2	TRBD2	NA	TGTGCCAGCAGTTGGACTAGGTTCACCGGGGAGCTGTTTTTT	CASSWTRFTGELFF
15	TRBV11-2	TRBJ1-1	NA	few	TGTGCCAGCAGCACCGATGGAAGGAGGGACACTGAAGCTTTCTTT	CASSTDGRRDTEAFF
15	TRBV2	TRBJ1-2	TRBD1	NA	TGTGCCAGCAGTGCACACAGGGGGCGCATCTATGGCTACACCTTC	CASSAHRGRIYGYTF
14	TRBV24-1	TRBJ1-2	TRBD1	few	TGTGCCACCAGTGCTCAACAGGGGGCTGAGGGCTACACCTTC	CATSAQQGAEGYTF
18	TRBV11-1	TRBJ2-3	TRBD2	NA	TGTGCCAGCAGCGCTGGTGGACTAGCGGGAGGATCCACAGATACGCAGTATTTT	CASSAGGLAGGSTDTQYF
15	TRBV20-1	TRBJ2-1	TRBD2	many	TGCAGTGCTCCGTCTCTAGCGGGAGTCTGGGATGAGCAGTTCTTC	CSAPSLAGVWDEQFF
15	TRBV7-8	TRBJ1-2	NA	NA	TGTGCCAGCAGCTTAGAGGCAGGATCAAACTATGGCTACACCTTC	CASSLEAGSNYGYTF
14	TRBV2	TRBJ2-7	TRBD1	NA	TGTGCCAGCAGTCATAGGACAGGGATCTACGAGCAGTACTTC	CASSHRTGIYEQYF
14	TRBV28	TRBJ2-7	NA	NA	TGTGCCAGCGGGTTATCGGACAGCTCGGGTGAGCAGTACTTC	CASGLSDSSGEQYF
13	TRBV6-1	TRBJ1-4	TRBD1	NA	TGTGCCAGCAGGCAGGGGGCGGGTGAAAAACTGTTTTTT	CASRQGAGEKLFF
11	TRBV29-1	TRBJ2-7	TRBD1	NA	TGCAGCGTTAGACAGGGCCACGAGCAGTACTTC	CSVRQGHEQYF
15	TRBV11-3	TRBJ2-7	NA	many	TGTGCCAGCAGACCATCTGGGGGAAGGAACTACGAGCAGTACTTC	CASRPSGGRNYEQYF
17	TRBV4-2	TRBJ2-2	TRBD2	many	TGTGCCAGCAGCAACACTGGGAGCGGGGATTTTATCGGGGAGCTGTTTTTT	CASSNTGSGDFIGELFF
15	TRBV4-3	TRBJ2-7	TRBD2	many	TGCGCCAGCAGCCTGACTAGCGGGAGATACTACGAGCAGTACTTC	CASSLTSGRYYEQYF
11	TRBV19	TRBJ2-5	NA	once	TGTGCCAGTAGGATAGGAGAGACCCAGTACTTC	CASRIGETQYF
14	TRBV24-1	TRBJ2-3	TRBD1	NA	TGTGCCACCAGAGAGACAGGGTCTGCAGATACGCAGTATTTT	CATRETGSADTQYF
15	TRBV24-1	TRBJ2-4	NA	many	TGTGCCACCAGTGACCAGGGACCATTTGGAGACATTCAGTACTTC	CATSDQGPFGDIQYF
15	TRBV19	TRBJ1-1	NA	many	TGTGCCAGTAGTATAGAAAAAGGGATGAACACTGAAGCTTTCTTT	CASSIEKGMNTEAFF
11	TRBV25-1	TRBJ2-1	NA	NA	TGTGCCAGCAGTGGGGCCAGGGAGCAGTTCTTC	CASSGAREQFF
13	TRBV7-6	TRBJ1-3	NA	NA	TGTGCCAGCAGGAGGGGGGCTGGAAACACCATATATTTT	CASRRGAGNTIYF
12	TRBV7-8	TRBJ2-5	TRBD2	few	TGTGCCACTGCGGGGGGGCAAGAGACCCAGTACTTC	CATAGGQETQYF
18	TRBV30	TRBJ2-7	TRBD2	few	TGTGCCTGGAGTGTACGGACTAGCGGGAGGCCGAGCTCCTACGAGCAGTACTTC	CAWSVRTSGRPSSYEQYF
15	TRBV2	TRBJ1-5	NA	NA	TGTGCCAGCAGTGCCGAACAGGGTCCGGCCCAGCCCCAGCATTTT	CASSAEQGPAQPQHF
15	TRBV11-3	TRBJ1-5	NA	NA	TGTGCCAGCAGCCCACAGGTTAATAGCAATCAGCCCCAGCATTTT	CASSPQVNSNQPQHF
14	TRBV5-1	TRBJ2-7	NA	many	TGCGCCAGCAGCGAGGTTCCAGGTAGCTACGAGCAGTACTTC	CASSEVPGSYEQYF
11	TRBV24-1	TRBJ2-7	NA	NA	TGTGCCACCCCGAGCTCCTACGAGCAGTACTTC	CATPSSYEQYF
14	TRBV29-1	TRBJ1-1	NA	NA	TGCAGCGCCGACGGACCAGGGAGGAACACTGAAGCTTTCTTT	CSADGPGRNTEAFF
11	TRBV2	TRBJ2-7	TRBD1	NA	TGTGCCACGCGACAGGGCGGGGAGCAGTACTTC	CATRQGGEQYF
14	TRBV19	TRBJ2-5	NA	NA	TGTGCCAGTAGTATATCTGGATTAGGAGAGACCCAGTACTTC	CASSISGLGETQYF
16	TRBV5-1	TRBJ2-3	TRBD1	once	TGCGCCAGCAGCTCTCAATCCGGGACAGGGGCAGATACGCAGTATTTT	CASSSQSGTGADTQYF
17	TRBV11-2	TRBJ2-7	TRBD2	once	TGTGCCAGCAGCTCAAACGCGTTAGCGGGAGTTGGGTTCGAGCAGTACTTC	CASSSNALAGVGFEQYF